The 18 T cell receptor beta chains below come from one sample, sequenced in a study of blood T cell repertoires in COVID-19 (dated by TCRdb to the early 2020s). Receptor amplification or capture employed the immunoSEQ multiplex PCR assay. The table comes from immuneACCESS by way of TCRdb, which keeps in-frame sequences with V and J called. Part of the clones is missing from these tables; in studies checked, under half for an unresolved V gene and the rest for unknown reasons. The sample records almost 300,000 clones, roughly 89% of which are singletons. Of the sample, more than 9.5% falls within the top ten clones. Material: peripheral blood. The receptors shown here come from a woman under 40 with COVID-19, enrolled during active disease.

The chain is built from TRBV7-8 and TRBJ1-3; D remains ambiguous. The CDR3 spans 12 residues. V shed 5 bases and J shed 7 bases, with 9 bases lying between them. Germline CDR1 and CDR2: SGHVS and FQNEAQ. In DNA, the CDR3 is TGTGCCAGCAGCCAGACTAGGAACACCATATATTTT. Its translation is CASSQTRNTIYF.

The chain recombines TRBV28 with TRBJ1-2, with 7 bases that match TRBD1. The V segment lost 11 bases and the J segment 2 bases; nucleotides outside the gene matches: 8. The CDR3 loop spans 13 amino acids. Germline V gene sequence: CDR1 MDHEN, CDR2 SYDVKM. CDR3 region: CALRDSRNYGYTF. In DNA, the CDR3 is TGTGCCCTTCGGGACAGTCGGAACTATGGCTACACCTTC.

In DNA form, the CDR3 reads TGTGCCAGCAGCCAAGACAGGTCCGAGCAGTACTTC. It yields the protein CASSQDRSEQYF. The chain couples TRBV3-1 (or the pseudogene TRBV3-2) to TRBJ2-7, with D unresolved. The CDR3 covers 12 residues. In germline, CDR1 is LGHDT, CDR2 YNNKEL (reference sequence). V dropped 0 bases and J dropped 6 bases, with 6 bases sitting between them.

The sample holds one count of this clone. V gene TRBV25-1 combines with J gene TRBJ1-3, with 9 bases fitting TRBD1. V gave up 4 bases and J gave up 1 base; unmatched junction bases: 5. The germline V gene encodes CDR1 MGHDK and CDR2 SYGVNS. The CDR3 is made up of 16 amino acids. Here the CDR3 reads CASSVHRGLSGNTIYF. Here the CDR3 DNA reads TGTGCCAGCAGTGTTCACAGGGGGCTTTCTGGAAACACCATATATTTT. The entire variable domain, with the rest obtained from reference TRBV25-1 and TRBJ1-3, is as follows: EADIYQTPRYLVIGTGKKITLECSQTMGHDKMYWYQQDPGMELHLIHYSYGVNSTEKGDLSSESTVSRIRTEHFPLTLESARPSHTSQYLCASSVHRGLSGNTIYFGEGSWLTVV.

The CDR3 spells CASSLAQSLAKNIQYF. The CDR3 bases are TGTGCCAGCAGTTTGGCACAGTCACTAGCCAAAAACATTCAGTACTTC. The gene calls are TRBV27 and TRBJ2-4; D uncertain. Per germline, CDR1 MNHEY and CDR2 SMNVEV (reference sequence). The CDR3 has 16 amino acids. V was trimmed by 3 bases and J by 0 bases, leaving 12 bases between them.

The chain links TRBV29-1 to TRBJ2-3; 12 nucleotides match TRBD1. CDR1 is SQVTM, CDR2 ANQGSEA, per germline. Unmatched junction bases numbered 10, after V lost 3 bases and J lost 0 bases. The CDR3 spans 18 residues. CDR3 protein: CSVDAGTGGRGSTDTQYF. In DNA, the CDR3 is TGCAGCGTTGATGCCGGGACAGGGGGCCGGGGTAGCACAGATACGCAGTATTTT.

The rearrangement uses TRBV5-5 and TRBJ1-2, with 7 nucleotides matching TRBD1. CDR3 length: 14 residues. The germline CDR1 and CDR2 sequences are SGHKS and YYEKEE (reference sequence). Germline trimming cut 0 bases from V and 8 bases from J; bases unmatched to any gene: 7. For the CDR3, the DNA is TGTGCCAGCAGCTTGGCGGTTCAGGGGGGCGGCTACACCTTC. Translated, it gives CASSLAVQGGGYTF.

Points on this clone: Within the sample, other DNA sequences also encode this same CDR3. The chain has TRBV6-5 and TRBJ1-6; no reliable D call. This CDR3 has 13 residues. Trimming removed 0 bases at V and 7 bases at J, with 4 bases between. Germline V gene sequence: CDR1 MNHEY, CDR2 SVGAGI. Here the CDR3 DNA reads TGTGCCAGCAGTTACTCAAGCAATTCACCCCTCCACTTT. It is translated as CASSYSSNSPLHF.

The V and J genes are TRBV28 and TRBJ1-1; D is ambiguous. V lost 8 bases, J lost 0 bases, and 7 bases lay in between. The germline CDR1 and CDR2 sequences are MDHEN and SYDVKM. The length of the CDR3 is 12 residues. The CDR3 spells CASESVNTEAFF. The CDR3 region has the DNA TGTGCCAGCGAGTCGGTGAACACTGAAGCTTTCTTT.

The chain links TRBV30 to TRBJ2-7, with TRBD1 identical over 9 bases. The germline V gene encodes CDR1 GTSNPN and CDR2 SVGIG (reference sequence). The CDR3 sequence is 16 residues long. Trimming at V came to 0 bases and at J to 7 bases, leaving 13 bases not matched to a gene. CDR3 loop: CAWSVIYRDRDCEQYF. The CDR3 DNA sequence: TGTGCCTGGAGTGTGATATACCGGGACAGGGATTGTGAGCAGTACTTC.

This clone was recorded once. This sequence joins TRBV28 and TRBJ1-4; no definite D call. Germline V gene lookup returns CDR1 MDHEN and CDR2 SYDVKM. This CDR3 comprises 16 residues. The ends were cut back, 5 bases at V and 8 bases at J, with 21 bases in the middle. CDR3 loop: CASSGGDIASGEKLFF. The CDR3 DNA follows: TGTGCCAGCAGTGGAGGCGATATAGCCAGCGGGGAAAAACTGTTTTTT.

The genes are TRBV19 and TRBJ2-3; tentative D call: TRBD2 (7 bases). V lost 6 bases to trimming and J lost 0 bases, with 13 bases between them. This CDR3 contains 15 residues. Germline V lookup: CDR1 LNHDA, CDR2 SQIVND (reference sequence). The CDR3 protein is CASRPGGLSTDTQYF. CDR3 DNA sequence: TGTGCCAGTAGACCCGGGGGGCTGAGCACAGATACGCAGTATTTT.

The chain couples TRBV9 to TRBJ1-6, with 8 bases that match TRBD1. Germline V CDR1 and CDR2: SGDLS, YYNGEE. The trim removed 4 bases at V and 9 bases at J, leaving 9 bases unmatched. CDR3 size: 15 residues. CDR3 residues: CASSPLQGASSPLHF. The CDR3 DNA is TGTGCCAGCAGCCCTCTGCAGGGGGCGAGTTCACCCCTCCACTTT.

This chain's CDR3 is CASSLRAGAYNEQFF. CDR3 DNA: TGTGCCAGCAGCTTACGAGCGGGGGCCTACAATGAGCAGTTCTTC. The rearrangement uses TRBV7-8 and TRBJ2-1, with TRBD2 identical over 8 bases. CDR1 and CDR2 from the germline V gene are SGHVS and FQNEAQ. J gave up 2 bases and V 2 bases, and 2 bases lay outside the gene matches. The CDR3 covers 15 residues.

The chain carries TRBV24-1 and TRBJ1-5; possibly TRBD1 for D (5 bases). This CDR3 has 14 amino acids. Trimming took off 6 bases at V and 5 bases at J, with 13 bases between the two ends. The germline CDR1 and CDR2 sequences are KGHDR and SFDVKD. The CDR3 region is CATSLGGMDQPQHF. The CDR3 DNA is TGTGCCACCAGTCTCGGGGGAATGGATCAGCCCCAGCATTTT.

The chain combines TRBV4-1 with TRBJ1-2; 7 bases map to TRBD1. The CDR3 sequence is 15 residues long. Looked up from germline, CDR1 is MGHRA and CDR2 is YSYEKL. J was trimmed by 8 bases and V by 4 bases; bases with no gene match: 13. CDR3 in amino acids: CASSLSINDRAGYTF. The CDR3 DNA sequence: TGCGCCAGCAGCCTAAGCATAAACGACAGGGCGGGCTACACCTTC.

Comments on this clone: The same CDR3 arises from other DNA sequences in this sample as well. The chain links TRBV15 to TRBJ1-1, with 11 bases identical to TRBD1. The CDR3 spans 15 residues. Per germline, CDR1 LNHNV and CDR2 YYDKDF (reference sequence). V lost 3 bases, J lost 1 base, and 1 base stayed unmatched. CDR3 nucleotide sequence: TGTGCCACCAGCAGGGACAGGGGGCGGAACACTGAAGCTTTCTTT. Translating gives CATSRDRGRNTEAFF.

The sample holds one count of this clone. The genes are TRBV7-9 and TRBJ2-2; 8 bases map to TRBD2. The germline gives CDR1 SEHNR, CDR2 FQNEAQ (reference sequence). Trimming at V came to 5 bases and at J to 6 bases, leaving 8 bases not matched to a gene. This CDR3 spans 15 amino acids. CDR3 nucleotides: TGTGCCAGCAGCCCCCCCGGGGGGGGGCCCGGGGAGCTGTTTTTT. This sequence encodes CASSPPGGGPGELFF.